This T cell receptor (beta chain) was obtained from a study of blood T cell repertoires in COVID-19. The overall study: Acute and convalescent COVID-19 specimens originated in the United States, Italy and Spain. The analysed material was cDNA or gDNA that came from T cells, B-cell-depleted T cells, or PBMCs.

The V gene end was trimmed by 7 bases and the J gene end by 7 bases; junction bases not matched to a gene: 13. The CDR3 sequence is 15 residues long. Germline lookup yields CDR1 LGHDT and CDR2 YNNKEL (reference sequence). Authors' analysis steps: Reference gene primer amplification gave nucleated cell count estimates. Repertoires were generated with immunoSEQ multiplex PCR, while TCRdb's copy carries only in-frame clones and drops some. Clone size and the V and J calls come from that table; the DNA yielded D and trimming. The sample has under 350,000 clones; 83% are singletons. This rearrangement joins TRBV3-1 (or the pseudogene TRBV3-2) to TRBJ2-1; 7 positions match TRBD2. The source is a woman aged 45-65 years who had recovered from COVID-19. The sample consisted of peripheral blood. CDR3 coding DNA: TGTGCCAGCAACCCAGGCGGGAGCCCGGGAAATGAGCAGTTCTTC. Residues: CASNPGGSPGNEQFF.